This TCR beta chain was sequenced for a study of regulatory T cells in long-lasting Graves disease. The TCR beta library used iRepertoire HTBI primers with Arm-PCR amplification of CDR3. TCRdb re-derived calls from the multiplex PCR reads in MiXCR, one entry per CDR3 protein. The sample consists of over 450,000 distinct CDR3 sequences, around a fifth of them appearing once. The time point here: persistent/refractory GD, antithyroid drugs over 5 years with positive TRAb. After RNA was extracted from PBMCs, the TCR library was made from it. This clonotype has at least ten counts. The CDR3 has 15 residues. V gave up 6 bases and J gave up 5 bases, with 19 bases separating them. CDR1 is SNHLY, CDR2 FYNNEI, per germline.

Here the sequenced sample was peripheral blood mononuclear cells (PBMCs), taken when the disease was refractory, from a patient treated with antithyroid drugs. V and J are TRBV2 and TRBJ2-5, with D possibly called TRBD1 or TRBD2 (5 bases each). The source of this sequence is a female donor with Graves disease. CDR3 bases: TGTGCCAGCAGCGATTCGGGGCTTCTGGAGGAGACCCAGTACTTC. Its protein is CASSDSGLLEETQYF.